This T cell receptor (beta chain) was recorded in a study of T cell responses to AZD1222 COVID-19 vaccine (dated by TCRdb to the early 2020s). As for the study more broadly: A total of about 230 trial participants underwent TCR sequencing, of whom roughly 210 received two doses of AZD1222 and some 26 received two doses of the MenACWY control vaccine. Trial participants were enrolled by age into subgroups of 18-55, 56-69 and 70-plus years, and around 150, 28 and 57 TCR-sequenced participants, respectively, were included in these subgroups. Overall study results and their limits: Reportedly, close to half of the unique spike-specific TCRs recognized epitopes lying outside the regions that are mutated in the B.1.351 and B.1.1.7 variants. Only five to seven AZD1222 recipients were SARS-CoV-2 seropositive at baseline, limiting conclusions about previously exposed vaccinees. Spike-specific TCR breadth and depth rose significantly after two AZD1222 doses compared with day 0 and with MenACWY recipients. The 56-69-year group was small, and its depth increase did not reach significance, likely because of low power. The vaccine-associated CD4 TCRs covered the entire spike protein, and the dominant responses fell in regions 160-218 and 743-854. Participants were mostly white British and included more females than males, and it was suggested by the authors that clonal diversity may have been underestimated. Because no day 14 peak-response samples were available, the repertoires could be characterized only after the peak T cell response.

The time point label for this specimen denotes: about 28 days (+/-7) after the second vaccine dose. AZD1222 recipients with second doses at about 4 weeks or about 12 weeks were pooled, because spike-specific TCR depth and breadth did not differ between schedules. Samples from vaccinated people were obtained from the UK trials COV001 and COV002, which included a single-blind randomized controlled phase 2/3 trial of AZD1222 (ChAdOx1 nCoV-19) in healthy adults. For TCRbeta chain sequencing, PBMC samples were collected from trial participants at day 0 and at day 28 after the second dose. The CDR3 regions of human TCRbeta chains were analyzed by immunosequencing. As for how the authors treated the data: Repertoire TCRs were matched against a reference library of SARS-CoV-2-specific TCRs generated with the MIRA antigen-specificity platform. Breadth was defined as the fraction of unique TCRs that were SARS-CoV-2-associated. Depth was defined as the fraction of total T cells that were SARS-CoV-2-associated. Each spike-specific TCR was assigned to its reactive spike region and to a CD4 or CD8 class using the MIRA data. Log10-transformed breadth and depth values were compared by one-way ANOVA with Sidak's multiple comparisons tests. The clones in this table, taken by TCRdb from immuneACCESS, are in-frame only. Not every clone is retained; where verified, under half of the shortfall comes from an unresolved V gene, and the cause of the rest is unknown. The V and J calls and clone size are taken from that table; D and trimming were inferred from the DNA. Counted in this sample were some 130,000 clones; around 89% of them appeared once. The leading ten clones occupy around a tenth of the sample.

Worth noting for this clone: Its antigen remains unidentified. No base quality information exists; no much larger clone differs at one position.

Source: peripheral blood, taken 28 days after the second AZD1222 dose. This TCR was sampled from an adult who received the AZD1222 COVID-19 vaccine.

In nucleotide form, the sequence is TGTGCCAGCAGCTCCTTCTCGGACAGGGGAAGTCCGGAGGGCTACACCTTC. It translates as CASSSFSDRGSPEGYTF. The V and J genes are TRBV7-9 and TRBJ1-2; TRBD1 aligns with 9 central bases. From cysteine to phenylalanine, the CDR3 is 17 amino acids long. Only CDR3 DNA is held: 51 bases, read in frame from base 1. V loses 4 bases at its end and J loses 8 bases; junction bases beyond the gene matches: 17. As encoded in the germline V gene (reference sequence), CDR1 is SEHNR while CDR2 is FQNEAQ.